The 19 T cell receptor beta chains reported below all come from one sample, sequenced in a study of T cell responses to AZD1222 COVID-19 vaccine. This table comes from immunoSEQ multiplex PCR, and its TCRdb copy is limited to in-frame clones, with some not included. The profile shows more than 85,000 clones, about nine tenths of them singletons. The sample in question was peripheral blood, obtained on day 0 of AZD1222 vaccination. All receptors come from an adult in good health.

This clone was counted a few times. The rearrangement uses TRBV28 and TRBJ2-1, with 12 positions matching TRBD2. This CDR3 comprises 16 residues. CDR1 and CDR2 (germline): MDHEN, SYDVKM. V shed 3 bases, J shed 8 bases, and the junction held 8 bases outside the gene matches. The CDR3 coding sequence is TGTGCCAGCAGTTTTCCGCCTAGCGGGAGGGCCGATGAGCAGTTCTTC. This codes for CASSFPPSGRADEQFF. Supplemented by reference TRBV28 and TRBJ2-1, the full variable domain reads DVKVTQSSRYLVKRTGEKVFLECVQDMDHENMFWYRQDPGLGLRLIYFSYDVKMKEKGDIPEGYSVSREKKERFSLILESASTNQTSMYLCASSFPPSGRADEQFFGPGTRLTVL.

This clone came up a few times. This rearrangement joins TRBV2 to TRBJ2-2; 10 bases match TRBD1. The junction had 3 bases not matched to a gene; V was cut back by 8 bases and J by 3 bases. The germline V gene encodes CDR1 SNHLY and CDR2 FYNNEI. This CDR3 spans 14 amino acids. The chain's CDR3 is CASGQGDDTGELFF. The CDR3 nucleotides read TGTGCCAGCGGACAGGGGGATGACACCGGGGAGCTGTTTTTT.

The chain joins TRBV3-1 (or the pseudogene TRBV3-2) to TRBJ2-6; TRBD2 is a possible D gene (5 bases). The germline V gene has CDR1 LGHDT and CDR2 YNNKEL (reference sequence). Trimming removed 0 bases from V and 2 bases from J, with 11 bases in between. The CDR3 has 17 residues. This chain's CDR3 is CASSQDPSSAGANVLTF. In DNA, the CDR3 is TGTGCCAGCAGCCAAGACCCTAGCAGTGCTGGGGCCAACGTCCTGACTTTC.

This clone was counted a single time. The chain joins TRBV10-3 to TRBJ2-7; the D is unclear. Trimming left V 0 bases short and J 2 bases short, with 8 bases between. Germline CDR1 ENHRY, CDR2 SYGVKD. The CDR3 extends over 14 amino acids. This CDR3 reads CAISESQAPYEQYF. CDR3 nucleotide sequence: TGTGCCATCAGTGAGTCGCAGGCCCCCTACGAGCAGTACTTC.

The gene calls are TRBV7-8 and TRBJ1-5; D call uncertain. Germline V gene lookup returns CDR1 SGHVS and CDR2 FQNEAQ. Deletions cut 1 base from V and 0 bases from J, with 10 bases between. There are 16 residues in the CDR3. CDR3 nucleotides: TGTGCCAGCAGCTTAGTAGTGGGGTATAGCAATCAGCCCCAGCATTTT. It codes for CASSLVVGYSNQPQHF.

The chain couples TRBV27 to TRBJ1-1; D is uncertain. The CDR3 is 13 amino acids. The V and J ends lost 5 bases and 4 bases respectively, with 11 bases between them. Germline V gives CDR1 MNHEY, CDR2 SMNVEV (reference sequence). Here the CDR3 DNA reads TGTGCCAGCAGTCCGGGGTTACTCACTGAAGCTTTCTTT. Amino acid sequence: CASSPGLLTEAFF.

The sample holds one count of this clone. The chain employs TRBV11-2 and TRBJ1-6, with D perhaps matching TRBD1 (5 bases). The CDR3 spans 15 residues. Trimming pared 1 base from V and 10 bases from J, leaving 14 bases between. From germline, CDR1 is SGHAT and CDR2 FQNNGV. The CDR3 loop reads CASSLAWGPDSPLHF. CDR3 sequence (DNA): TGTGCCAGCAGCTTAGCGTGGGGCCCTGACTCACCCCTCCACTTT. Drawing the rest from reference TRBV11-2 and TRBJ1-6, the complete variable domain is EAGVAQSPRYKIIEKRQSVAFWCNPISGHATLYWYQQILGQGPKLLIQFQNNGVVDDSQLPKDRFSAERLKGVDSTLKIQPAKLEDSAVYLCASSLAWGPDSPLHFGNGTRLTVT.

The CDR3 DNA reads TGTGCCAGCCGCGGACTAGCGGGAGTCGAGCAGTACTTC. Translation: CASRGLAGVEQYF. The J gene is TRBJ2-7, the V gene TRBV7-2; 13 nucleotides align to TRBD2. CDR1 SGHTA and CDR2 FQGNSA come from the germline V gene. This CDR3 comprises 13 residues. V dropped 8 bases and J dropped 6; count of bases not matched to a gene: 4.

Of note for this clone: Different DNA sequences within this sample yield the same CDR3. The rearrangement links TRBV18 to TRBJ2-5; D gene uncertain. Trimming shortened V by 2 bases and J by 2 bases, and 6 bases separated the two germline ends. Germline values: CDR1 KGHSH, CDR2 LQKENI. This CDR3 spans 13 amino acids. The CDR3 protein is CASSPRQQETQYF. CDR3 coding DNA: TGTGCCAGCTCACCAAGGCAGCAAGAGACCCAGTACTTC.

V and J are TRBV5-4 and TRBJ1-1; D uncertain. CDR1 and CDR2 (germline): SGHNT, YYREEE (reference sequence). The V gene lost 1 base and the J gene lost 1 base, with 5 bases spanning the gap. The CDR3 is 13 residues long. The CDR3 coding sequence is TGTGCCAGCAGCTTGACAGAGAACACTGAAGCTTTCTTT. This codes for CASSLTENTEAFF.

This clone was seen a few times. The rearrangement links TRBV7-3 to TRBJ2-2, with 8 positions matching TRBD1. V lost 2 bases, J lost 2 bases, and 4 bases stayed unmatched. Germline V gene data show CDR1 as SGHTA and CDR2 as FQGTGA. The CDR3 totals 16 residues. CDR3 bases: TGTGCCAGCAGCTTAGGTGGACAGGGCAACACCGGGGAGCTGTTTTTT. Translation gives CASSLGGQGNTGELFF.

The chain joins TRBV29-1 to TRBJ1-1; unclear D gene. The CDR3 spans 13 residues. V was trimmed by 3 bases and J by 0 bases, leaving 8 bases between them. Germline-derived CDR1 and CDR2 are SQVTM and ANQGSEA. The CDR3 sequence: CSVEKRLNTEAFF. Here the CDR3 DNA reads TGCAGCGTTGAGAAACGGTTGAACACTGAAGCTTTCTTT.

The chain couples TRBV7-9 to TRBJ1-6; D remains ambiguous. Trimming stripped 0 bases from V and 5 bases from J, with 5 bases between. Germline assignment: CDR1 SEHNR and CDR2 FQNEAQ (reference sequence). CDR3 length equals 14 residues. The DNA of the CDR3 is TGTGCCAGCAGCTTAGCGGCGAATAATTCACCCCTCCACTTT. Its protein is CASSLAANNSPLHF.

The chain carries TRBV5-1 and TRBJ1-6; TRBD1 might be the D (5 bases). Trimming shortened V by 0 bases and J by 8 bases, and 15 bases separated the two germline ends. Germline assignment: CDR1 SGHRS and CDR2 YFSETQ. This CDR3 is 16 amino acids long. The CDR3, as DNA: TGCGCCAGCAGCTTGGATCCAGGGAGGAATTATTCACCCCTCCACTTT. Translation: CASSLDPGRNYSPLHF.

This sequence joins TRBV7-2 and TRBJ1-1; 12 positions match TRBD1. The CDR3 sequence is 16 residues long. From germline, CDR1 is SGHTA and CDR2 FQGNSA. The junction had 9 bases not matched to a gene; V was cut back by 5 bases and J by 5 bases. The CDR3 nucleotides read TGTGCCAGCAGCCCTGGGACAGGGGGCCGAGGGACTGAAGCTTTCTTT. As protein: CASSPGTGGRGTEAFF.

This clone is termed medium-sized. The rearrangement uses TRBV19 and TRBJ2-5; 7 bases are a match to TRBD1. The CDR3 extends over 14 amino acids. The V gene's germline CDR1 is LNHDA and CDR2 SQIVND (reference sequence). The V and J ends lost 5 bases and 1 base, in that order; junction bases with no gene match: 4. CDR3 in amino acids: CASSFGTAQETQYF. CDR3 in DNA: TGTGCCAGTAGTTTCGGGACAGCCCAAGAGACCCAGTACTTC.

The chain carries TRBV7-2 and TRBJ2-1, with 7 bases lining up with TRBD1. CDR1 SGHTA and CDR2 FQGNSA come from the germline V gene. V lost 1 base, J lost 4 bases, and 4 bases stayed unmatched. CDR3 size: 15 residues. The CDR3 DNA is TGTGCCAGCAGCTTAGACAGGGGAACTTACAATGAGCAGTTCTTC. This translates into CASSLDRGTYNEQFF.

The chain uses TRBV27 and TRBJ1-2; 10 bases are shared with TRBD1. This CDR3 comprises 15 residues. V lost 4 bases and J lost 2; bases outside the gene matches: 4. Germline V gene sequence: CDR1 MNHEY, CDR2 SMNVEV (reference sequence). The CDR3 DNA reads TGTGCCAGCAGTTCCGGACAGGGGGAAAACTATGGCTACACCTTC. Protein: CASSSGQGENYGYTF.

The chain carries TRBV27 and TRBJ2-7, with TRBD1 identical over 11 bases. Trimming at V came to 7 bases and at J to 3 bases, leaving 11 bases not matched to a gene. The CDR3 is made up of 16 amino acids. Germline V lookup: CDR1 MNHEY, CDR2 SMNVEV (reference sequence). As DNA, the CDR3 is TGTGCCAGCACTACCTTGGGGACAGGGGGTTTCTACGAGCAGTACTTC. Translated, it gives CASTTLGTGGFYEQYF.